This T cell receptor (beta chain) is from a study of cytomegalovirus exposure and HLA in healthy donors. Nominally healthy donors provided the samples, though records likely missed some immune exposures. Overall study results and limits: What TCR beta sequences reportedly achieved was accurate prediction of HLA-A and HLA-B alleles in most subjects. V- and J-gene trimming in TCR beta was tied to a missense DCLRE1C variant by an analysis performed later.

Germline loops: CDR1 SNHLY, CDR2 FYNNEI. J was trimmed by 6 bases and V by 7 bases; bases with no gene match: 15. The CDR3 is made up of 17 amino acids. As regards this clone: The antigen is undetermined.

This PCR relied on a set of 60 Vbeta primers and 13 Jbeta primers. Using immunoSEQ multiplex PCR, the repertoire was profiled, and TCRdb retains in-frame clones only, with some absent. The table has under 200,000 clones, roughly 77% seen once. Specimen: PBMCs. This clonotype was sampled from a woman in her late teens or twenties in good health and CMV-seronegative. The J gene is TRBJ2-2, the V gene TRBV2; 9 bases fit TRBD1. CDR3 sequence (DNA): TGTGCCAGCACTGATCAAATCACAGGGGGCGGACCCGGGGAGCTGTTTTTT. This gives the protein CASTDQITGGGPGELFF.